These 24 T cell receptor beta chains came from one sample sequenced in a study of shared clonotypes between healthy human individuals. Clones were sequenced by immunoSEQ multiplex PCR, and TCRdb holds only the in-frame ones, with some missing. The sample lists approximately 2.5 million clones; approximately 90% were seen once. The sequenced sample consisted of naive CD4+ T cells sorted from blood. Subset meaning: CD45RA+ positively selected. All receptors derive from a man in his late teens or twenties in good health.

This chain links TRBV29-1 with TRBJ1-2; tentative D call: TRBD1 (6 bases). The CDR3 is 14 residues long. V lost 3 bases and J 4 bases, leaving 15 bases between the germline ends. Germline assignment: CDR1 SQVTM and CDR2 ANQGSEA. The CDR3, as DNA: TGCAGCGTTGAGGACTTAGGGGGGAGCTATGGCTACACCTTC. It codes for CSVEDLGGSYGYTF. The variable domain in full, with the rest retrieved from reference TRBV29-1 and TRBJ1-2, is SAVISQKPSRDICQRGTSLTIQCQVDSQVTMMFWYRQQPGQSLTLIATANQGSEATYESGFVIDKFPISRPNLTFSTLTVSNMSPEDSSIYLCSVEDLGGSYGYTFGSGTRLTVV.

The rearrangement links TRBV18 to TRBJ2-1; 9 bases match TRBD1. V trimming: 3 bases; J trimming: 3 bases; junction bases outside the gene matches: 6. Germline loops: CDR1 KGHSH, CDR2 LQKENI. CDR3 size: 16 residues. The CDR3 loop is CASSPMGTGIYNEQFF. Written as DNA, the CDR3 is TGTGCCAGCTCACCCATGGGGACAGGGATCTACAATGAGCAGTTCTTC.

This clone came up once. The J gene is TRBJ2-3, the V gene TRBV29-1; 9 bases fit TRBD2. The CDR3 covers 15 residues. CDR1 and CDR2 (germline): SQVTM, ANQGSEA. J gave up 1 base and V 2 bases, and 4 bases lay outside the gene matches. CDR3 sequence (DNA): TGCAGCGTTGAACATGCTAGCGGGGGCACAGATACGCAGTATTTT. It specifies CSVEHASGGTDTQYF.

The sample holds one count of this clone. The genes are TRBV6-5 and TRBJ2-7; 9 bases map to TRBD1. Trimming at V came to 0 bases and at J to 7 bases, leaving 10 bases not matched to a gene. CDR1 MNHEY and CDR2 SVGAGI come from the germline V gene. The CDR3 runs 16 residues. CDR3: CASSYSMGTGSGEQYF. CDR3 DNA sequence: TGTGCCAGCAGTTACTCGATGGGGACAGGGTCGGGGGAGCAGTACTTC.

The chain couples TRBV18 to TRBJ2-1; no clear D gene. Per germline, CDR1 KGHSH and CDR2 LQKENI. V lost 1 base, J lost 4 bases, and 8 bases lay in between. This CDR3 spans 14 amino acids. CDR3 residues: CASSPRLGYNEQFF. The CDR3 region has the DNA TGTGCCAGCTCACCACGACTGGGGTACAATGAGCAGTTCTTC.

This chain connects TRBV4-1 to TRBJ1-2; D may be TRBD1 (6 bases). V was shortened by 0 bases and J by 2 bases, with 10 bases between the two germline ends. The germline gives CDR1 MGHRA, CDR2 YSYEKL. This CDR3 has 15 residues. The CDR3 DNA reads as TGCGCCAGCAGCCAAGATATAACAGGGAACTATGGCTACACCTTC. It translates to CASSQDITGNYGYTF.

The V call is TRBV6-1, the J call TRBJ1-1; possibly TRBD1 for D (5 bases). From germline, CDR1 is MNHNS and CDR2 SASEGT. This CDR3 comprises 12 residues. V dropped 11 bases and J dropped 7 bases, with 17 bases sitting between them. The CDR3 sequence: CAVAGTPYEAFF. The CDR3 DNA reads as TGTGCCGTAGCAGGGACCCCCTATGAAGCTTTCTTT.

The CDR3, as DNA: TGTGCCAGCTCACCGGAAGATTCCTACGAGCAGTACTTC. It yields the protein CASSPEDSYEQYF. The rearrangement links TRBV18 to TRBJ2-7; D is unclear. Germline CDR1 and CDR2: KGHSH and LQKENI. Trimming shortened V by 3 bases and J by 1 base, and 7 bases separated the two germline ends. This CDR3 region has 13 residues.

The chain is built from TRBV5-4 and TRBJ2-5; the D gene could be TRBD1 or TRBD2 (5 bases each). V gave up 5 bases and J gave up 1 base, with 15 bases separating them. The CDR3 totals 15 residues. Looked up from germline, CDR1 is SGHNT and CDR2 is YYREEE (reference sequence). DNA for the CDR3: TGTGCCAGCAGACTAGGGACGCTGCCCCAAGAGACCCAGTACTTC. Protein: CASRLGTLPQETQYF.

Worth noting for this clone: In the same sample, other DNA sequences code for this CDR3. V gene TRBV11-2 combines with J gene TRBJ2-6; D gene unclear. Trimming took off 3 bases at V and 0 bases at J, with 6 bases between the two ends. Germline loops: CDR1 SGHAT, CDR2 FQNNGV. The CDR3 spans 15 residues. This CDR3 reads CASSFSDSGANVLTF. DNA of the CDR3: TGTGCCAGCAGCTTTTCAGACTCTGGGGCCAACGTCCTGACTTTC.

The chain links TRBV6-5 to TRBJ2-5, with D perhaps TRBD2 (6 bases). This CDR3 has 15 amino acids. The germline V and J ends were trimmed by 0 bases and 2 bases, with 10 bases remaining between them. Germline-derived CDR1 and CDR2 are MNHEY and SVGAGI. DNA of the CDR3: TGTGCCAGCAGTTACTCCCTAGCGCAACAAGAGACCCAGTACTTC. Protein product: CASSYSLAQQETQYF.

This chain joins TRBV19 and TRBJ1-5; 9 bases align to TRBD1. The CDR3 is 15 amino acids. V lost 5 bases and J lost 7; bases outside the gene matches: 9. CDR1 and CDR2 from the germline V gene are LNHDA and SQIVND (reference sequence). The CDR3 loop is CASSLPGTGYQPQHF. CDR3 DNA sequence: TGTGCCAGTAGTTTGCCCGGGACAGGGTACCAGCCCCAGCATTTT. The complete variable domain, with remaining parts taken from reference TRBV19 and TRBJ1-5, reads DGGITQSPKYLFRKEGQNVTLSCEQNLNHDAMYWYRQDPGQGLRLIYYSQIVNDFQKGDIAEGYSVSREKKESFPLTVTSAQKNPTAFYLCASSLPGTGYQPQHFGDGTRLSIL.

This chain links TRBV19 with TRBJ2-2, with TRBD1 matching over 10 bases. Germline V gene sequence: CDR1 LNHDA, CDR2 SQIVND (reference sequence). The CDR3 is made up of 17 amino acids. With 4 bases clipped from V and 3 bases from J, the junction kept 8 bases outside the gene matches. As DNA, the CDR3 is TGTGCCAGTAGTAGCCTCCGGACAGGGGGGGACACCGGGGAGCTGTTTTTT. Its translation: CASSSLRTGGDTGELFF.

V is TRBV9 and J is TRBJ2-7; no reliable D call. CDR1 and CDR2 (germline): SGDLS, YYNGEE. V dropped 4 bases and J dropped 6 bases, with 14 bases sitting between them. The CDR3 covers 13 residues. The CDR3 DNA is TGTGCCAGCAGCCCCCGTTCGGCCAGCGAGCAGTACTTC. It codes for CASSPRSASEQYF.

V usage is TRBV15 and J usage is TRBJ2-7, with 9 bases lining up with TRBD2. The V gene's germline CDR1 is LNHNV and CDR2 YYDKDF (reference sequence). The CDR3 totals 14 residues. The ends lost 5 bases at V and 5 bases at J; junction bases unmatched: 7. The CDR3 protein is CATSGLAGEDEQYF. The CDR3 nucleotides read TGTGCCACCAGCGGATTAGCGGGAGAGGACGAGCAGTACTTC.

The chain links TRBV30 to TRBJ2-7; perhaps TRBD2 as D (6 bases). This CDR3 is 13 amino acids long. Germline values: CDR1 GTSNPN, CDR2 SVGIG (reference sequence). Trimming left V 3 bases short and J 2 bases short, with 11 bases between. The CDR3 DNA follows: TGTGCCTGGAGGGGGACTTCCACCTACGAGCAGTACTTC. Translation: CAWRGTSTYEQYF.

The chain uses TRBV7-9 and TRBJ2-3; no clear D gene. This CDR3 has 16 residues. Trimming left V 1 base short and J 1 base short, with 12 bases between. The germline CDR1 and CDR2 sequences are SEHNR and FQNEAQ (reference sequence). This CDR3 is CASSLVISDGTDTQYF. The CDR3 bases are TGTGCCAGCAGCTTAGTTATTTCGGACGGCACAGATACGCAGTATTTT.

The chain is built from TRBV30 and TRBJ1-5; D is ambiguous. The V and J ends lost 0 bases and 6 bases respectively, with 12 bases between them. This CDR3 is built from 14 residues. CDR1 and CDR2 from the germline V gene are GTSNPN and SVGIG (reference sequence). In DNA form, the CDR3 reads TGTGCCTGGAGTGTAGGGCAGCGGTCTCAGCCCCAGCATTTT. This gives the protein CAWSVGQRSQPQHF.

The genes are TRBV5-1 and TRBJ1-4, with no clear D. V lost 4 bases to trimming and J lost 0 bases, with 10 bases between them. Looked up from germline, CDR1 is SGHRS and CDR2 is YFSETQ. This CDR3 has 15 residues. The CDR3 loop is CASSASAATNEKLFF. As DNA, the CDR3 is TGCGCCAGCAGCGCGTCAGCGGCAACTAATGAAAAACTGTTTTTT.

This chain connects TRBV5-1 to TRBJ2-2, with D possibly matching TRBD2 (5 bases). Germline CDR1 and CDR2: SGHRS and YFSETQ. Trimming shortened V by 2 bases and J by 2 bases, and 16 bases separated the two germline ends. CDR3 length equals 17 residues. In DNA form, the CDR3 reads TGCGCCAGCAGCTTTCGGGGAATCACTTTAAACACCGGGGAGCTGTTTTTT. It encodes CASSFRGITLNTGELFF. The full variable domain, in which reference TRBV5-1 and TRBJ2-2 provide the parts outside the CDR3, is KAGVTQTPRYLIKTRGQQVTLSCSPISGHRSVSWYQQTPGQGLQFLFEYFSETQRNKGNFPGRFSGRQFSNSRSEMNVSTLELGDSALYLCASSFRGITLNTGELFFGEGSRLTVL.

The J gene is TRBJ1-2, the V gene TRBV19; a possible D gene is TRBD1 (5 bases). This CDR3 spans 14 amino acids. Germline CDR1 LNHDA, CDR2 SQIVND (reference sequence). Trimming took off 8 bases at V and 4 bases at J, with 17 bases between the two ends. The CDR3 loop reads CASWGNPPRYGYTF. For the CDR3, the DNA is TGTGCCAGTTGGGGGAACCCACCCCGCTATGGCTACACCTTC. Looking up the rest from reference TRBV19 and TRBJ1-2 gives the full variable domain: DGGITQSPKYLFRKEGQNVTLSCEQNLNHDAMYWYRQDPGQGLRLIYYSQIVNDFQKGDIAEGYSVSREKKESFPLTVTSAQKNPTAFYLCASWGNPPRYGYTFGSGTRLTVV.

The CDR3 DNA is TGTGCCAGTAATGACAGACCTAATGAAAAACTGTTTTTT. As protein: CASNDRPNEKLFF. This rearrangement joins TRBV19 to TRBJ1-4, with a tentative D call TRBD1 (5 bases). The CDR3 length is 13 residues. Per germline, CDR1 LNHDA and CDR2 SQIVND (reference sequence). V lost 7 bases to trimming and J lost 3 bases, with 9 bases between them. Looking up the rest from reference TRBV19 and TRBJ1-4 gives the full variable domain: DGGITQSPKYLFRKEGQNVTLSCEQNLNHDAMYWYRQDPGQGLRLIYYSQIVNDFQKGDIAEGYSVSREKKESFPLTVTSAQKNPTAFYLCASNDRPNEKLFFGSGTQLSVL.

A single count supports this clone. The J gene is TRBJ2-7, the V gene TRBV13, with TRBD2 matching over 7 bases. The CDR3 is 12 amino acids. The germline CDR1 and CDR2 sequences are PRHDT and FYEKMQ (reference sequence). The junction had 4 bases not matched to a gene; V was cut back by 4 bases and J by 7 bases. The CDR3 spells CASSSPGGEQYF. As DNA, the CDR3 is TGTGCCAGCAGCTCCCCCGGGGGGGAGCAGTACTTC.

The chain combines TRBV6-5 with TRBJ1-3; D might be TRBD1 (5 bases). From germline, CDR1 is MNHEY and CDR2 SVGAGI. This CDR3 comprises 13 residues. V was trimmed by 0 bases and J by 7 bases, leaving 7 bases between them. CDR3 nucleotide sequence: TGTGCCAGCAGTTACTCGGAGGGGAACACCATATATTTT. Amino acids: CASSYSEGNTIYF.